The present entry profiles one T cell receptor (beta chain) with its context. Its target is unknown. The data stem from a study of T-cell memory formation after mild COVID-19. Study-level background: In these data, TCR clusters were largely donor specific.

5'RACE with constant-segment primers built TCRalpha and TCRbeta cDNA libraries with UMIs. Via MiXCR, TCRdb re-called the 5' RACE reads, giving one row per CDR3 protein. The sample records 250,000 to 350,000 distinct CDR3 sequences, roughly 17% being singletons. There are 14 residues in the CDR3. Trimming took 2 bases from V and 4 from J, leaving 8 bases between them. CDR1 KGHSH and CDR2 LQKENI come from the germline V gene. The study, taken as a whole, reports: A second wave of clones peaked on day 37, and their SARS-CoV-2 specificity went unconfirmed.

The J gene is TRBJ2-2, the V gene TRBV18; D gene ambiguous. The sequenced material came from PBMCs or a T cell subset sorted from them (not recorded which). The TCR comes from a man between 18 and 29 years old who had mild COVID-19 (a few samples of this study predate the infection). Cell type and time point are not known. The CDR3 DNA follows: TGTGCCAGCTCACCAAGTAGGAGCACCGGGGAGCTGTTTTTT. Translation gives CASSPSRSTGELFF.